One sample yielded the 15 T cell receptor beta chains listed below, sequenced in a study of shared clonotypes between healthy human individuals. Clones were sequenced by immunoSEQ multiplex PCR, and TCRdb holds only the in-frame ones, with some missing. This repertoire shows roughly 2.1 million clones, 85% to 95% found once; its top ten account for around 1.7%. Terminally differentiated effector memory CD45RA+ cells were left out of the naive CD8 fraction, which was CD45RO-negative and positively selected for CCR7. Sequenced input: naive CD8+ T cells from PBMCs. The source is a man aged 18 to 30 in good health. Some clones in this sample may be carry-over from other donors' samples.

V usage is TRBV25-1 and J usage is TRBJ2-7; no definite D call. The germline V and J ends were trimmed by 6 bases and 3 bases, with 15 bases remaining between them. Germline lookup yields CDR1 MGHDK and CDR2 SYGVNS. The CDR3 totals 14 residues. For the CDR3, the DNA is TGTGCCAGCAGCCACCGTGGGCGGCTCTACGAGCAGTACTTC. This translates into CASSHRGRLYEQYF.

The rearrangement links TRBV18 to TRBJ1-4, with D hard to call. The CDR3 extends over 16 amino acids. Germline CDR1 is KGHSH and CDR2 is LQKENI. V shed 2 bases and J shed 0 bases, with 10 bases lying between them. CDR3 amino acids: CASSPNTPATNEKLFF. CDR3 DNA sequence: TGTGCCAGCTCACCAAACACCCCCGCAACTAATGAAAAACTGTTTTTT. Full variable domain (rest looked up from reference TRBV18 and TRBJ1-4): NAGVMQNPRHLVRRRGQEARLRCSPMKGHSHVYWYRQLPEEGLKFMVYLQKENIIDESGMPKERFSAEFPKEGPSILRIQQVVRGDSAAYFCASSPNTPATNEKLFFGSGTQLSVL.

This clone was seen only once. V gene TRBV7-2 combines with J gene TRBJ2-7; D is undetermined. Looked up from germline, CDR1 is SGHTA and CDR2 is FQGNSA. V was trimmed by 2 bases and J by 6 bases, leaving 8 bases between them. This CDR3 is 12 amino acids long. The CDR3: CASSLSFGEQYF. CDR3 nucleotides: TGTGCCAGCAGCTTATCCTTCGGCGAGCAGTACTTC. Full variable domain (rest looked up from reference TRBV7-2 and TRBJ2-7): GAGVSQSPSNKVTEKGKDVELRCDPISGHTALYWYRQSLGQGLEFLIYFQGNSAPDKSGLPSDRFSAERTGGSVSTLTIQRTQQEDSAVYLCASSLSFGEQYFGPGTRLTVT.

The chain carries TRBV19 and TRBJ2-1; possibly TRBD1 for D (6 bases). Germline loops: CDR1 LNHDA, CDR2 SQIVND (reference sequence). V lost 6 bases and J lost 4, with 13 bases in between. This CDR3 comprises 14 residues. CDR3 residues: CASRLGAYYNEQFF. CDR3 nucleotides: TGTGCCAGTAGGTTGGGGGCATATTACAATGAGCAGTTCTTC.

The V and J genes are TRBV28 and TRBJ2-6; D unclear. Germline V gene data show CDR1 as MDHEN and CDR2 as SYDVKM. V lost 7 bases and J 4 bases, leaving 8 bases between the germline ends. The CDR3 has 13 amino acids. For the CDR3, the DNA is TGTGCCAGCATCCCTAACGGGGCCAACGTCCTGACTTTC. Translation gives CASIPNGANVLTF.

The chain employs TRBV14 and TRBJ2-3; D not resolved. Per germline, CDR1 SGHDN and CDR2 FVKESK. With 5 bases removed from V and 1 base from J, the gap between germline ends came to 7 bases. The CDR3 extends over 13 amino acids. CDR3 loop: CASSMKGTDTQYF. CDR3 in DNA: TGTGCCAGCAGCATGAAGGGCACAGATACGCAGTATTTT.

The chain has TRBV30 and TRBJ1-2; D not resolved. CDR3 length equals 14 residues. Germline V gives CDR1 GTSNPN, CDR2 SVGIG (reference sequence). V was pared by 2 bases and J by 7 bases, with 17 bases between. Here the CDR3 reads CAWSLTGNWFGYTF. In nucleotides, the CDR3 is TGTGCCTGGAGTTTAACCGGGAACTGGTTTGGCTACACCTTC.

CDR3 in DNA: TGTGCCAGCAGTGAACTTAGCGGGGCTTACAATGAGCAGTTCTTC. Its translation: CASSELSGAYNEQFF. V and J are TRBV27 and TRBJ2-1, with 8 bases lining up with TRBD2. The CDR3 loop spans 15 amino acids. V shed 5 bases, J shed 4 bases, and the junction held 7 bases outside the gene matches. Germline V gene data show CDR1 as MNHEY and CDR2 as SMNVEV (reference sequence).

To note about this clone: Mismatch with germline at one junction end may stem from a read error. CDR3 amino acids: CASSPGGVKTEAFF. The CDR3 DNA follows: TGCGCCAGCAGTCCCGGGGGGGTGAAAACTGAAGCTTTCTTT. V is TRBV5-1 and J is TRBJ1-1; maybe TRBD1 (5 bases). CDR3 length equals 14 residues. Germline loops: CDR1 SGHRS, CDR2 YFSETQ.

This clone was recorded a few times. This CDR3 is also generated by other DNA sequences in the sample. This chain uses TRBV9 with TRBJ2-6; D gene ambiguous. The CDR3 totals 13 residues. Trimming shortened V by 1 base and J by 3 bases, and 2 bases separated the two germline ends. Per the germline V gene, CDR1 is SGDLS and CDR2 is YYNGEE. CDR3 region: CASSVSGANVLTF. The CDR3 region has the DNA TGTGCCAGCAGCGTAAGTGGGGCCAACGTCCTGACTTTC. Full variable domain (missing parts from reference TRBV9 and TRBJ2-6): DSGVTQTPKHLITATGQRVTLRCSPRSGDLSVYWYQQSLDQGLQFLIQYYNGEERAKGNILERFSAQQFPDLHSELNLSSLELGDSALYFCASSVSGANVLTFGAGSRLTVL.

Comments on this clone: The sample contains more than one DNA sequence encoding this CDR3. CDR3 residues: CASSPLGDTQYF. The DNA for the CDR3 is TGTGCCAGCAGTCCGCTTGGGGATACGCAGTATTTT. The chain is built from TRBV27 and TRBJ2-3; D gene unclear. Germline V gives CDR1 MNHEY, CDR2 SMNVEV (reference sequence). The V gene lost 5 bases and the J gene lost 6 bases, with 9 bases spanning the gap. The CDR3 has 12 residues.

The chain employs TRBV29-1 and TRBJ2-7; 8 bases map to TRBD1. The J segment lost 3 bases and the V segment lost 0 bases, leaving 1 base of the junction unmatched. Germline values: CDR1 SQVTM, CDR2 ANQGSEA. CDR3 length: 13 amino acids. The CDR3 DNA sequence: TGCAGCGTTGAAGACAGGGGGCTCTACGAGCAGTACTTC. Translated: CSVEDRGLYEQYF.

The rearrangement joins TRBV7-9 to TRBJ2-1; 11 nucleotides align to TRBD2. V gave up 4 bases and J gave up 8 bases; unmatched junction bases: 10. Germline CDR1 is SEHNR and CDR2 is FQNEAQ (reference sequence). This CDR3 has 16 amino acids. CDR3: CASSSLAGGPSHEQFF. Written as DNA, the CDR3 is TGTGCCAGCAGCTCATTAGCGGGAGGGCCAAGCCATGAGCAGTTCTTC.

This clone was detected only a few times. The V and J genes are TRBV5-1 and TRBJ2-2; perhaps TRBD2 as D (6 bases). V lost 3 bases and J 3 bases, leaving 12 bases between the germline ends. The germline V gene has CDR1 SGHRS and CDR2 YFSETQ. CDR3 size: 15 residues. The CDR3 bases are TGCGCCAGCAGCTGGTCTAGCGAGTACACCGGGGAGCTGTTTTTT. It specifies CASSWSSEYTGELFF.

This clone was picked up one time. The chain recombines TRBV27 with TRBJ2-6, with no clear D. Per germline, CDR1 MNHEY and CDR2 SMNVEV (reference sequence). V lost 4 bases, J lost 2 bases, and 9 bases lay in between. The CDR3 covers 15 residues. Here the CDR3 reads CASSYGRAGANVLTF. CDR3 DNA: TGTGCCAGCAGTTATGGTAGAGCTGGGGCCAACGTCCTGACTTTC.